This T cell receptor beta chain was retrieved from a study of Ad26.COV2.S vaccination and SARS-CoV-2 variants. Sequencing used immunoSEQ multiplex PCR; TCRdb keeps in-frame clones, though not all of them. Here the sample spans hundreds of thousands of clones, approximately 88% being singletons. Documented treatment: some 19 received Ad26.COV2.S at low or high dose, single or two shots; 5 received placebo; per-sample allocation not given. Following the first vaccine or placebo injection, samples were taken on day 63. Unmatched junction bases numbered 7, after V lost 4 bases and J lost 10 bases. CDR1 SGHTA and CDR2 FQGNSA come from the germline V gene. This CDR3 is 14 amino acids long.

The chain carries TRBV7-2 and TRBJ1-6; 7 nucleotides align to TRBD1. The TCR sequence derives from a person between 18 and 59 years old who received the Ad26.COV2.S COVID-19 vaccine or a placebo. The material was peripheral blood, obtained in a trial of Ad26.COV2.S vaccine versus placebo. The CDR3 region is CASSSRQGGSPLHF. The CDR3 coding sequence is TGTGCCAGCAGCTCTCGACAGGGTGGGTCACCCCTCCACTTT.